This paragraph reports one T cell receptor (beta chain). What antigen it recognizes has not been identified. No clone much larger than this one lies a single base away; base qualities are absent. RNA was extracted using the RNeasy kit, and about 0.5 to 1 ug of the RNA was reverse transcribed with random hexamers. TCR beta CDR3 regions were amplified with the immunoSEQ multiplex PCR assay covering 54 Vbeta and 13 Jbeta segments. To correct PCR amplification bias, a synthetic template baseline was used for both primer optimization and computational correction. Regarding the original processing steps: Reads were annotated to V, D and J genes according to IMGT and were analyzed with immunoSEQ Analyzer, with only productive sequences retained. Clonality was computed as one minus Shannon entropy normalized by log2 of the number of productive unique sequences. For each patient and control, public and private clones were evaluated among the 100 most prevalent clones. Clones were defined as Susac-specific when absent from the healthy and MS cohorts, from roughly 1,100 published viral clones and from other ImmuneACCESS disease sequences. The raw public reads went through TCRdb reprocessing: fastp at Q25, MiXCR clone calling, in-frame beta chains kept. When rows share a CDR3 protein, they turn into one entry using the most common DNA and genes. What appears here as the V and J calls and clone size reflects TCRdb's work, not the paper's. The sample table contains a few hundred thousand distinct CDR3 sequences; only one count was recorded for about 90% of them. Clones ranked in the top ten supply 0.1% to 0.15% of the sample.

Trimming takes 4 bases off V and 6 bases off J; junction bases not matched to a gene: 21. In the germline V gene, CDR1 corresponds to MGHRA and CDR2 to YSYEKL. The CDR3 has 19 amino acids, counting the end cysteine and phenylalanine. Here the CDR3 DNA is all that survives: 57 bases in frame from base 1. The data stem from a study of CD8 T cells in Susac syndrome (dated by TCRdb to the late 2010s). About the investigation overall: Repertoire sequencing was used to test whether CD8+ T cell activation and differentiation in Susac syndrome was antigen driven. CD8+ T cell repertoire clonality was compared between over 9 healthy donors, about 14 Susac syndrome patients and approximately 16 multiple sclerosis patients. Here is what the overall study found, with its caveats: The TCR sequencing and HLA analysis was acknowledged to have included a relatively small number of individuals.

High-throughput TCR beta sequencing profiled peripheral blood CD8+ and CD4+ T cells from healthy donors, Susac syndrome patients and multiple sclerosis patients. Multiple sclerosis controls were treatment-naive patients with stable or active relapsing-remitting disease fulfilling revised McDonald criteria. Bulk CD8+ and CD4+ T cells were purified by magnetic negative isolation, whereas CD8+ TEMRA cells were enriched by FACS. Blood was drawn into EDTA tubes, processed within 24 hours, and PBMCs were isolated by density gradient centrifugation. PBMCs intended for TCR sequencing were cryopreserved in liquid nitrogen and were subsequently thawed in a 37 degrees C water bath. Purity of sorted or isolated CD4+, CD8+ and CD8+ TEMRA cells was at least 90%.

The TCR comes from a human donor with multiple sclerosis. The sequenced material came from CD8+ T cells from PBMCs. Recombination linked TRBV4-1 to TRBJ2-3, with 8 junctional bases fitting TRBD1. The CDR3 is CASSRSKDRDVFGVDTQYF. Here is the DNA: TGCGCCAGCAGCCGGTCAAAGGACAGGGATGTTTTTGGGGTGGATACGCAGTATTTT.